Detailed here is one T cell receptor (beta chain). The record originates from a study of shared clonotypes between healthy human individuals. From germline, CDR1 is SEHNR and CDR2 FQNEAQ (reference sequence). The ends were cut back, 5 bases at V and 1 base at J, with 17 bases in the middle. The CDR3 runs 16 residues. TCRdb keeps only in-frame clones here, not all; method: immunoSEQ multiplex PCR. The sample lists millions of clones; 85% to 95% were seen once. CD45RO-negative, CCR7-selected cells formed the naive CD8 fraction, which excluded terminally differentiated effector memory CD45RA+ cells. The chain recombines TRBV7-9 with TRBJ1-2, with D perhaps matching TRBD1 (6 bases). This clonotype originated in a man aged 18 to 30 in good health. Some clones in this sample may be carry-over from other donors' samples. The specimen sequenced was naive CD8+ T cells from PBMCs. The CDR3 DNA sequence: TGTGCCAGCAGCCCACCCTTGGCAGGGGTTAACTATGGCTACACCTTC. It specifies CASSPPLAGVNYGYTF.